Presented here are 15 T cell receptor beta chains from one specimen sequenced in a study of T cells in women clearing cervical HPV infection. Data came from immunoSEQ multiplex PCR; TCRdb stores just in-frame clones and leaves some out. In all, the sample yields about 32,000 clones. The source material was blood buffy coat. All receptors derive from a woman between 18 and 75 years old with a cervical HPV16 infection that either progressed to CIN3+ or cleared (not recorded which).

About this clone itself: The sequenced fragment ends 3 residues before the CDR3 boundary, so the rest is inferred from the germline J gene. J is TRBJ2-3 and V is TRBV2, with 9 bases lining up with TRBD2. Germline CDR1 is SNHLY and CDR2 is FYNNEI. The V segment lost 10 bases and the J segment 3 bases; nucleotides outside the gene matches: 5. The CDR3 is made up of 13 amino acids. CDR3 sequence: CATRLAETDTQYF. The part of the CDR3 DNA that was read is TGTGCCACCAGACTAGCGGAAACAGATACG.

A remark on this clone: The read terminates 3 residues before the CDR3 end, so the remaining end is supplied by the germline J gene. The gene calls are TRBV18 and TRBJ1-2, with 8 bases identical to TRBD1. The CDR3 has 15 residues. V shed 5 bases, J shed 0 bases, and the junction held 5 bases outside the gene matches. Germline loops: CDR1 KGHSH, CDR2 LQKENI. Here the CDR3 reads CASSTPGQANYGYTF. Partial CDR3 DNA: TGTGCCAGCTCAACCCCGGGACAGGCTAACTATGGC.

In the case of this clone: The CDR3 end falls 3 residues outside the read, so it is completed with the germline J gene. V gene TRBV19 combines with J gene TRBJ2-7; TRBD1 aligns across 11 bases. This CDR3 is built from 15 residues. V lost 5 bases, J lost 5 bases, and 8 bases stayed unmatched. In germline, CDR1 is LNHDA, CDR2 SQIVND (reference sequence). The covered CDR3 bases are TGTGCCAGTAGTGTCGCCGGGACAGGGGGTGACGAG. Protein: CASSVAGTGGDE. The entire CDR3 protein reads CASSVAGTGGDEQYF.

Details on this clone: The DNA ends 3 residues before the CDR3 does, and the rest of the CDR3 is filled in from the germline J gene. The chain is built from TRBV20-1 and TRBJ2-5; D perhaps matches TRBD1 (7 bases). V lost 3 bases, J lost 2 bases, and 19 bases lay in between. The V gene's germline CDR1 is DFQATT and CDR2 SNEGSKA (reference sequence). This CDR3 is 16 amino acids long. The CDR3 is CSARGVEGAIQETQYF. The covered CDR3 bases are TGCAGTGCTAGGGGGGTGGAGGGGGCTATTCAAGAGACC.

A word on this clone: One junction end disagrees with the germline gene, perhaps due to a read error. The CDR3 extends 3 residues past the end of the read, so its final part is completed from the germline J gene. The V gene is TRBV18, the J gene TRBJ2-7, with 7 positions matching TRBD2. This CDR3 region has 13 residues. Germline values: CDR1 KGHSH, CDR2 LQKENI. CDR3 amino acids: CTSSGRGSYEQYF. CDR3 DNA, as far as it was read: TGTACCAGCTCGGGGAGGGGCAGTTACGAG.

For this clone: The sequenced fragment ends 3 residues before the CDR3 boundary, so the rest is inferred from the germline J gene. The chain has TRBV10-3 and TRBJ1-1, with D possibly TRBD1 on 6 matching bases. This CDR3 has 14 amino acids. Trimming pared 3 bases from V and 3 bases from J, leaving 11 bases between. Germline V gene data show CDR1 as ENHRY and CDR2 as SYGVKD. CDR3 DNA (partial): TGTGCCATCAGTGATCGGGCAGGGGACACTGAA. It is translated as CAISDRAGDTE. In full, the CDR3 reads CAISDRAGDTEAFF.

To note about this clone: With the read ending 3 residues before the CDR3 end, the germline J gene is used to fill in that end. The rearrangement joins TRBV5-1 to TRBJ2-2; 9 nucleotides line up with TRBD1. In germline, CDR1 is SGHRS, CDR2 YFSETQ. Trimming took 4 bases from V and 3 from J; bases not matched to a gene: 4. The CDR3 runs 15 residues. The CDR3 protein is CASSTGTGYTGELFF. The covered CDR3 bases are TGCGCCAGCAGCACCGGGACAGGGTACACCGGGGAG.

Points on this clone: The CDR3 end is not reached by the read, which stops 3 residues before it; the germline J gene fills it in. The chain links TRBV7-6 to TRBJ2-3, with TRBD2 identical over 10 bases. V shed 4 bases, J shed 5 bases, and the junction held 12 bases outside the gene matches. CDR3 length equals 17 residues. CDR1 is SGHVS, CDR2 FNYEAQ, per germline. CDR3 amino acids: CASSSGPVSGRGDTQYF. The DNA read from the CDR3 is TGTGCCAGCAGCTCCGGACCTGTGAGCGGGAGGGGAGATACG. The complete variable domain, with remaining parts taken from reference TRBV7-6 and TRBJ2-3, reads GAGVSQSPRYKVTKRGQDVALRCDPISGHVSLYWYRQALGQGPEFLTYFNYEAQQDKSGLPNDRFSAERPEGSISTLTIQRTEQRDSAMYRCASSSGPVSGRGDTQYFGPGTRLTVL.

A note on this clone: One end of the junction varies from germline; a read error may be responsible. Read coverage stops 3 residues before the CDR3 terminus; the germline J gene supplies the remainder. The gene calls are TRBV7-3 and TRBJ1-1; 10 bases align to TRBD1. Per germline, CDR1 SGHTA and CDR2 FQGTGA. The CDR3 length is 15 residues. Partial CDR3 DNA: TGTGCCAGCAGCTATTTGGGACAGGGGAACTCTGAA. Its protein is CASSYLGQGNSE. The whole CDR3 protein is CASSYLGQGNSEAFF.

Notes on this clone: Mismatch with germline at one junction end may stem from a read error. The read ends 3 residues before the CDR3 terminus; that terminus is restored from the germline J gene. The same CDR3 is also encoded by other DNA sequences in this sample. The J gene is TRBJ1-3, the V gene TRBV2; 8 nucleotides match TRBD1. Germline CDR1 is SNHLY and CDR2 is FYNNEI. The CDR3 contains 14 residues. The CDR3 DNA, read in part, is TGTGCCAGTTGGACAGGGAACTCTGGAAACACG. As protein: CASWTGNSGNT. The CDR3 reads in full as CASWTGNSGNTIYF. The full variable domain, in which reference TRBV2 and TRBJ1-3 provide the parts outside the CDR3, is EPEVTQTPSHQVTQMGQEVILRCVPISNHLYFYWYRQILGQKVEFLVSFYNNEISEKSEIFDDQFSVERPDGSNFTLKIRSTKLEDSAMYFCASWTGNSGNTIYFGEGSWLTVV.

Turning to this clone: The read halts 3 residues ahead of the CDR3 end, with the missing end drawn from the germline J gene. J is TRBJ1-1 and V is TRBV6-2 or TRBV6-3; D uncertain. Germline values: CDR1 MNHEY, CDR2 SVGEGT. The CDR3 has 10 residues. The chain's CDR3 is CASSRPPAFF. The sequenced part of the CDR3 DNA is TGTGCCAGCAGCCGTCCTCCA.

Measured by frequency, this clone is medium-sized (0.01 to 0.1%). The read is 3 residues too short to cover the CDR3 end, so that end is filled in from the germline J gene. The chain links TRBV19 to TRBJ2-7, with D perhaps matching TRBD1 (6 bases). CDR1 and CDR2 (germline): LNHDA, SQIVND (reference sequence). The CDR3 sequence is 13 residues long. V lost 4 bases and J 5 bases, leaving 12 bases between the germline ends. The CDR3 here is CASSTGTKHEQYF. The covered CDR3 bases are TGTGCCAGTAGTACAGGGACAAAGCACGAG.

About this clone: The read ends 3 residues early relative to the CDR3; the germline J gene fills the gap. The chain combines TRBV18 with TRBJ1-2; D may be TRBD1 (6 bases). Germline loops: CDR1 KGHSH, CDR2 LQKENI. The CDR3 is made up of 13 amino acids. V lost 0 bases and J lost 4, with 6 bases in between. CDR3 DNA (partial): TGTGCCAGCTCACCACCGGGGGCCTATGGC. This gives the protein CASSPPGAYG. The whole CDR3 is CASSPPGAYGYTF.

For this clone: The read terminates 3 residues ahead of where the CDR3 ends, so the germline J gene completes it. The chain couples TRBV7-9 to TRBJ2-4, with 7 bases lining up with TRBD1. The CDR3 is made up of 14 amino acids. CDR1 and CDR2 (germline): SEHNR, FQNEAQ (reference sequence). The CDR3 bases that were read are TGTGCCAGCAGCCTTCAGGGGGTACCCTATGGT. Translation gives CASSLQGVPYG. The full CDR3 reads CASSLQGVPYGQYF. Full variable domain (remainder filled in from reference TRBV7-9 and TRBJ2-4): DTGVSQNPRHKITKRGQNVTFRCDPISEHNRLYWYRQTLGQGPEFLTYFQNEAQLEKSRLLSDRFSAERPKGSFSTLEIQRTEQGDSAMYLCASSLQGVPYGQYFGAGTRLSVL.

With respect to this clone: The CDR3 extends 3 residues past the end of the read, so its final part is completed from the germline J gene. This rearrangement joins TRBV30 to TRBJ2-2; D gene ambiguous. The CDR3 is made up of 15 amino acids. Germline V CDR1 and CDR2: GTSNPN, SVGIG (reference sequence). Partial CDR3 DNA: TGTGCCTGGAGTGTAGGCAGGTCCTATAATTCACCG. Translation: CAWSVGRSYNSP. The full CDR3 protein is CAWSVGRSYNSPLFF.